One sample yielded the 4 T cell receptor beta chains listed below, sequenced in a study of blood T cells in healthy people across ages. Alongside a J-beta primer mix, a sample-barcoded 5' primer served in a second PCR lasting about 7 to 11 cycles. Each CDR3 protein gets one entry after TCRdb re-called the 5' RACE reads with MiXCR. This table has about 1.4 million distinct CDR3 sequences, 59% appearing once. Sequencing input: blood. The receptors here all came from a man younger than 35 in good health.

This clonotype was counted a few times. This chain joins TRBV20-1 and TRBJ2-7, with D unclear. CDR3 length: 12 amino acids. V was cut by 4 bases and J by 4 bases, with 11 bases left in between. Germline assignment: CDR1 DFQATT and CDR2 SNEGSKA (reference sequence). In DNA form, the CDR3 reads TGCAGTGCTAAAGCTCCCTCTTACGAGCAGTACTTC. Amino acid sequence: CSAKAPSYEQYF.

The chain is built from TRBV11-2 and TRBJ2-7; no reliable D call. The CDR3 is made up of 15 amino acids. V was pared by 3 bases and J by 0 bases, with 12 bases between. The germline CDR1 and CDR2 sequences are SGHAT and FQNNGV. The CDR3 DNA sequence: TGTGCCAGCAGCTTGTCTGTCGTCCCCTCCTACGAGCAGTACTTC. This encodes CASSLSVVPSYEQYF.

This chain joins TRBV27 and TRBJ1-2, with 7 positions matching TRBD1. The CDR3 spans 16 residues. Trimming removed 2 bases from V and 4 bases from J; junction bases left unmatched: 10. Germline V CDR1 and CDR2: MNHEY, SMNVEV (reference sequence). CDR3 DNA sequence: TGTGCCAGCAGTTTAATCGGCAAGGGGGCGGGCTATGGCTACACCTTC. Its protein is CASSLIGKGAGYGYTF.

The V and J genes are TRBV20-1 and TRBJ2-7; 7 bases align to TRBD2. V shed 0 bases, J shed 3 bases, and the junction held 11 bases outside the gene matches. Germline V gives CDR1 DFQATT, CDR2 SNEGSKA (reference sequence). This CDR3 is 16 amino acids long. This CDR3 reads CSARDRRASGRYEQYF. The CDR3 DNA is TGCAGTGCTAGAGATCGGAGAGCTAGCGGACGCTACGAGCAGTACTTC.